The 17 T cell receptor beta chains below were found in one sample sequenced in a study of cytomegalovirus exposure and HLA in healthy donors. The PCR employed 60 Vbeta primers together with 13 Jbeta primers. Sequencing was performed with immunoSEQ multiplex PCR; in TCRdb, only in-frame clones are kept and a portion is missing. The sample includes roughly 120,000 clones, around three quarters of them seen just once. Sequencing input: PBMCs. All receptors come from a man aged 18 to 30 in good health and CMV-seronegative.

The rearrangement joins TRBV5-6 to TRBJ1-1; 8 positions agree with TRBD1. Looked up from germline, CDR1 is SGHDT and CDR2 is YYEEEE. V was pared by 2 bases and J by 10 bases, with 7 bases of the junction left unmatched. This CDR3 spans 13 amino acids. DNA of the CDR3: TGTGCCAGCAGCTTCCCTCAGACAGGGGTAGCTTTCTTT. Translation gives CASSFPQTGVAFF.

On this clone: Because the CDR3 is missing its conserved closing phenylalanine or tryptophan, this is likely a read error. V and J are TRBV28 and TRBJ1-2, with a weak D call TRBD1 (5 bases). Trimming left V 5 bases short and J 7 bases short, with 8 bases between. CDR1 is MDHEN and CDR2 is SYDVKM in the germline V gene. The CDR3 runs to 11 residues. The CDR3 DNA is TGTGCCAGCAGTAAGGGGATTGGCTACACCGTC. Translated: CASSKGIGYTV.

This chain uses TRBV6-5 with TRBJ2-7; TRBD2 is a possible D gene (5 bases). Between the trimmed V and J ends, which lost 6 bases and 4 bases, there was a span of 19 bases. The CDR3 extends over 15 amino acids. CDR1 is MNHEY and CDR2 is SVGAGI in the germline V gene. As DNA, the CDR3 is TGTGCCAGCAGCCCCCCGGGAAGTAGGTCTTACGAGCAGTACTTC. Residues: CASSPPGSRSYEQYF.

The CDR3 DNA reads as TGTGCCAGTAGTCCATACAACAGGGGGCCCACTGAAGCTTTCTTT. Translating gives CASSPYNRGPTEAFF. The chain has TRBV19 and TRBJ1-1; 9 nucleotides align to TRBD1. The CDR3 length is 15 residues. Trimming at V came to 5 bases and at J to 4 bases, leaving 8 bases not matched to a gene. Germline V gene sequence: CDR1 LNHDA, CDR2 SQIVND (reference sequence).

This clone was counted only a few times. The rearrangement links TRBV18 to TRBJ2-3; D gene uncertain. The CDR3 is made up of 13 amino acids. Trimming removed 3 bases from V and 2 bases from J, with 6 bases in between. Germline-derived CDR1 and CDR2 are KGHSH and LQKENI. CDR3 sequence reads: CASSPRDTDTQYF. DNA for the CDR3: TGTGCCAGCTCACCCCGCGACACAGATACGCAGTATTTT.

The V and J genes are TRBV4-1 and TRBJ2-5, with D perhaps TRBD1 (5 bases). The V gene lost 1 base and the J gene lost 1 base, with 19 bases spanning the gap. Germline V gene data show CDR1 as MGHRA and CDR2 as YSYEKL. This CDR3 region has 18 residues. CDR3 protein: CASSQASQATGPQETQYF. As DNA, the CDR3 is TGCGCCAGCAGCCAAGCATCTCAGGCTACAGGCCCCCAAGAGACCCAGTACTTC.

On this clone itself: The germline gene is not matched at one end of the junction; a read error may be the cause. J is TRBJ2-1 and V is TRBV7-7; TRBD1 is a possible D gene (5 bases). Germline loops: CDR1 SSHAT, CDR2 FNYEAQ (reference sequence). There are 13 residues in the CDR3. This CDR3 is CASSLDRHNEQFF. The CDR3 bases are TGTGCTAGCAGCCTCGACAGACACAATGAGCAGTTCTTC.

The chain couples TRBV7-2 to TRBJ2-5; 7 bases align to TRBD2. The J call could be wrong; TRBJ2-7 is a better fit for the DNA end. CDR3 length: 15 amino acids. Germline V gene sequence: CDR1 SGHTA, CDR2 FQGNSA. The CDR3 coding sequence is TGTGCCAGCAGCTCTGTCAGCGGGGCCTCCTACGAGCAGTACTTC. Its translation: CASSSVSGASYEQYF.

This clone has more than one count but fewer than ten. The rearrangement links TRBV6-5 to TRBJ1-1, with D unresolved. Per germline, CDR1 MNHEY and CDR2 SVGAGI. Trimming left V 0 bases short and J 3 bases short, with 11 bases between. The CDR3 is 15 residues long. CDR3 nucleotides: TGTGCCAGCAGTTACTCCAAGATCAGTTACACTGAAGCTTTCTTT. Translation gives CASSYSKISYTEAFF.

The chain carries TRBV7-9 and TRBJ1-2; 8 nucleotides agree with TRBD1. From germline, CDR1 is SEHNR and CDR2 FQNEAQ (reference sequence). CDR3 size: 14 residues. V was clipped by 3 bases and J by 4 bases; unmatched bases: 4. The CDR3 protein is CASSLAGGFYGYTF. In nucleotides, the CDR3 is TGTGCCAGCAGCTTGGCAGGGGGCTTCTATGGCTACACCTTC.

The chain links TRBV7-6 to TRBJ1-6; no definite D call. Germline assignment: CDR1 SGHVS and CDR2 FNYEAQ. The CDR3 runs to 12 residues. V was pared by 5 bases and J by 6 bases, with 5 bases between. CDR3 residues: CASSHPNSPLHF. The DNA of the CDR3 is TGTGCCAGCAGCCATCCTAATTCACCCCTCCACTTT.

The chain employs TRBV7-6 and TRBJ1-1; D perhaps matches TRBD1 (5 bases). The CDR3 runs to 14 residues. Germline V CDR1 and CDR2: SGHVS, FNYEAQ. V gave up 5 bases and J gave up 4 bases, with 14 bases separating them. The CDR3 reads CASSADWGRTEAFF. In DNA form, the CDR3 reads TGTGCCAGCAGCGCTGACTGGGGCCGCACTGAAGCTTTCTTT.

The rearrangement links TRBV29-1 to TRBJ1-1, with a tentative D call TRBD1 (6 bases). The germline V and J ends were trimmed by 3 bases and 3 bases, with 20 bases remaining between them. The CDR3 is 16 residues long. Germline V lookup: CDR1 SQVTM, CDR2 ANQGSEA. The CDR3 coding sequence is TGCAGCGTTGAGGGCGGCAGGGGCGCCCTTTACACTGAAGCTTTCTTT. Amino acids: CSVEGGRGALYTEAFF.

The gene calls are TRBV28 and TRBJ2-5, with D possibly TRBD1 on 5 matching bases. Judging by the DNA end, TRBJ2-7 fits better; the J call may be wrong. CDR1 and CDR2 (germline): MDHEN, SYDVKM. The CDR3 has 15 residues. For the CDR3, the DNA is TGTGCCAGCAGTTTAAAGACAGTGGTCAACTACGAGCAGTACTTC. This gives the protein CASSLKTVVNYEQYF.

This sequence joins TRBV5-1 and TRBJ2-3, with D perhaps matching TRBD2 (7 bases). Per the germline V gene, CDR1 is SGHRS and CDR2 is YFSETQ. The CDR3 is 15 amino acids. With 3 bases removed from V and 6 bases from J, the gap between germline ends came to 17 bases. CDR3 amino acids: CASSYPGGGADTQYF. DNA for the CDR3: TGCGCCAGCAGCTACCCGGGGGGCGGCGCCGATACGCAGTATTTT.

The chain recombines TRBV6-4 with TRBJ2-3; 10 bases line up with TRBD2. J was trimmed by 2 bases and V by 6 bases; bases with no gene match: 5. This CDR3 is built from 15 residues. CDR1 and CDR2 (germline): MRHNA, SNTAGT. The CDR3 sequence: CASREREGHTDTQYF. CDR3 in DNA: TGTGCCAGCAGGGAGCGGGAGGGCCACACAGATACGCAGTATTTT.

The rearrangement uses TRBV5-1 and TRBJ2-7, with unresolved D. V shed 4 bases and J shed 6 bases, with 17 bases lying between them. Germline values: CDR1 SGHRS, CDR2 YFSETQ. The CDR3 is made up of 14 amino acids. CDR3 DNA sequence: TGCGCCAGCAGCACCGGGTCCAATTTGGGCGAGCAGTACTTC. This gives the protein CASSTGSNLGEQYF.